These 10 T cell receptor beta chains originate from one sample sequenced in a study of control samples from healthy donors and cancer patients. Assay used: immunoSEQ multiplex PCR; TCRdb lists only in-frame clones, some missing. The table has about 110,000 clones, around 80% seen once. The sequencing input was blood. Receptors were obtained from a man younger than 30 in good health.

V is TRBV27 and J is TRBJ2-1; D is undetermined. Looked up from germline, CDR1 is MNHEY and CDR2 is SMNVEV (reference sequence). The CDR3 covers 14 residues. V was shortened by 7 bases and J by 8 bases, with 18 bases between the two germline ends. The CDR3 sequence: CASKKRGRFDEQFF. The DNA of the CDR3 is TGTGCCAGCAAAAAGCGAGGACGTTTCGATGAGCAGTTCTTC.

This clone was counted a few times. The chain recombines TRBV4-2 with TRBJ2-1, with 9 bases fitting TRBD2. Trimming at V came to 2 bases and at J to 5 bases, leaving 10 bases not matched to a gene. The CDR3 consists of 17 residues. The V gene's germline CDR1 is LGHNA and CDR2 YNFKEQ. The CDR3 sequence is CASSQYWRGGLNNEQFF. DNA of the CDR3: TGTGCCAGCAGCCAATACTGGCGGGGGGGCCTTAACAATGAGCAGTTCTTC.

This clone is a singleton in its sample. This rearrangement joins TRBV10-3 to TRBJ1-1; 7 bases align to TRBD1. Germline CDR1 and CDR2: ENHRY and SYGVKD. The CDR3 totals 18 residues. The ends lost 5 bases at V and 1 base at J; junction bases unmatched: 16. The CDR3 reads CAISRTITGVGENTEAFF. The CDR3 DNA reads TGTGCCATCAGTCGGACGATCACAGGGGTGGGGGAGAACACTGAAGCTTTCTTT.

The J gene is TRBJ2-1, the V gene TRBV2, with D perhaps given as TRBD1 or TRBD2 (6 bases each). Looked up from germline, CDR1 is SNHLY and CDR2 is FYNNEI. CDR3 length equals 14 residues. Trimming stripped 7 bases from V and 5 bases from J, with 15 bases between. The chain's CDR3 is CASILTGANNEQFF. The CDR3 coding sequence is TGTGCCAGCATTTTGACGGGGGCCAACAATGAGCAGTTCTTC.

The chain joins TRBV7-6 to TRBJ1-2; D might be TRBD1 (6 bases). Germline CDR1 reads SGHVS; CDR2 reads FNYEAQ. The V gene lost 0 bases and the J gene lost 8 bases, with 10 bases spanning the gap. This CDR3 has 13 residues. The chain's CDR3 is CASSLAGAGGYTF. The CDR3 DNA reads as TGTGCCAGCAGCTTAGCGGGGGCTGGGGGCTACACCTTC.

The chain employs TRBV6-5 and TRBJ1-3; D remains ambiguous. Trimming shortened V by 4 bases and J by 11 bases, and 12 bases separated the two germline ends. Germline assignment: CDR1 MNHEY and CDR2 SVGAGI. The CDR3 contains 12 residues. This chain's CDR3 is CASSSFGKAIYF. The CDR3 coding sequence is TGTGCCAGCAGTTCCTTCGGGAAGGCCATATATTTT.

This clone was detected once. The genes are TRBV5-1 and TRBJ2-2; D gene ambiguous. The CDR3 runs 12 residues. Looked up from germline, CDR1 is SGHRS and CDR2 is YFSETQ. Trimming stripped 0 bases from V and 11 bases from J, with 8 bases between. CDR3 coding DNA: TGCGCCAGCAGCTTGGACGGCCTTGAGCTGTTTTTT. Translating gives CASSLDGLELFF.

The V gene is TRBV5-6, the J gene TRBJ2-3; 11 bases agree with TRBD2. This CDR3 has 15 amino acids. Germline V lookup: CDR1 SGHDT, CDR2 YYEEEE. The V and J ends lost 2 bases and 1 base, in that order; junction bases with no gene match: 0. The CDR3, as DNA: TGTGCCAGCAGCTTACTAGCGGGGGGCACAGATACGCAGTATTTT. Translated, it gives CASSLLAGGTDTQYF.

The V call is TRBV5-5, the J call TRBJ2-2; D not resolved. The CDR3 runs to 15 residues. V was shortened by 4 bases and J by 2 bases, with 12 bases between the two germline ends. Germline V gene sequence: CDR1 SGHKS, CDR2 YYEKEE (reference sequence). The CDR3 bases are TGTGCCAGCAGCGTCGATAGGGTCAACACCGGGGAGCTGTTTTTT. This sequence encodes CASSVDRVNTGELFF. The full variable domain, with the rest looked up from reference TRBV5-5 and TRBJ2-2, is DAGVTQSPTHLIKTRGQQVTLRCSPISGHKSVSWYQQVLGQGPQFIFQYYEKEERGRGNFPDRFSARQFPNYSSELNVNALLLGDSALYLCASSVDRVNTGELFFGEGSRLTVL.

This chain connects TRBV7-8 to TRBJ2-7; no clear D gene. With 1 base removed from V and 2 bases from J, the gap between germline ends came to 3 bases. The V gene's germline CDR1 is SGHVS and CDR2 FQNEAQ. This CDR3 is 12 amino acids long. The CDR3, as DNA: TGTGCCAGCAGCTTAGTCCCCTACGAGCAGTACTTC. Its translation: CASSLVPYEQYF.